What follows are 10 T cell receptor beta chains derived from one specimen sequenced in a study of cytomegalovirus exposure and HLA in healthy donors. PCR employed 60 Vbeta and 13 Jbeta primers. The table came from immunoSEQ multiplex PCR; TCRdb's copy has only in-frame clones and leaves some out. The repertoire has 150,000 to 200,000 clones, more than 80% of them found once; the top ten carry roughly 0.65%. Sequenced material: PBMCs. Every receptor here comes from a boy younger than 18 in good health and CMV-seronegative.

The rearrangement uses TRBV5-5 and TRBJ1-1, with 8 bases aligning to TRBD1. The junction had 4 bases not matched to a gene; V was cut back by 4 bases and J by 2 bases. The germline gives CDR1 SGHKS, CDR2 YYEKEE (reference sequence). There are 14 residues in the CDR3. CDR3 in DNA: TGTGCCAGCAGCCCCGGACAGGGTAACACTGAAGCTTTCTTT. It translates to CASSPGQGNTEAFF.

This clone was counted a single time. The chain joins TRBV5-4 to TRBJ2-1; no reliable D call. Germline CDR1 reads SGHNT; CDR2 reads YYREEE (reference sequence). V gave up 2 bases and J gave up 9 bases, with 6 bases separating them. This CDR3 region has 11 residues. CDR3 in DNA: TGTGCCAGCAGCTTAGGAGCTGAGCAGTTCTTC. Its protein product is CASSLGAEQFF.

The rearrangement uses TRBV18 and TRBJ2-1, with TRBD2 matching over 9 bases. Germline-derived CDR1 and CDR2 are KGHSH and LQKENI. J lost 2 bases, V lost 4 bases, and 9 bases had no gene match. CDR3 length: 17 residues. CDR3 coding DNA: TGTGCCAGCTCACTGAACTTAGCGGGAGTCACCTACAATGAGCAGTTCTTC. Its translation: CASSLNLAGVTYNEQFF.

This rearrangement joins TRBV15 to TRBJ2-1; tentatively, D is TRBD2 (5 bases). The CDR3 has 17 residues. The germline CDR1 and CDR2 sequences are LNHNV and YYDKDF (reference sequence). The V end was cut by 0 bases, the J end by 7 bases, with 19 bases between. CDR3 in DNA: TGTGCCACCAGCAGAGATCTAAGGGAGAGGTCCGGGAATGAGCAGTTCTTC. This encodes CATSRDLRERSGNEQFF. Based on the CDR3 plus reference TRBV15 and TRBJ2-1, the full variable domain is DAMVIQNPRYQVTQFGKPVTLSCSQTLNHNVMYWYQQKSSQAPKLLFHYYDKDFNNEADTPDNFQSRRPNTSFCFLDIRSPGLGDTAMYLCATSRDLRERSGNEQFFGPGTRLTVL.

The J gene is TRBJ2-1, the V gene TRBV6-5; the match to TRBD1 covers 8 bases. The CDR3 covers 15 residues. From germline, CDR1 is MNHEY and CDR2 SVGAGI. The junction had 11 bases not matched to a gene; V was cut back by 6 bases and J by 7 bases. The CDR3 protein is CASSVGQGFWNEQFF. In DNA, the CDR3 is TGTGCCAGCAGCGTTGGACAGGGATTTTGGAATGAGCAGTTCTTC.

The rearrangement uses TRBV19 and TRBJ2-5; TRBD1 aligns across 9 bases. The CDR3 runs to 15 residues. CDR1 LNHDA and CDR2 SQIVND come from the germline V gene (reference sequence). Unmatched junction bases numbered 5, after V lost 6 bases and J lost 0 bases. For the CDR3, the DNA is TGTGCCAGTAGCCCGGACAGGGGTTACCAAGAGACCCAGTACTTC. Residues: CASSPDRGYQETQYF.

The chain combines TRBV7-3 with TRBJ2-1; 7 bases map to TRBD2. Germline V CDR1 and CDR2: SGHTA, FQGTGA. J was trimmed by 5 bases and V by 1 base; bases with no gene match: 5. There are 15 residues in the CDR3. CDR3 sequence: CASSLIGTTHNEQFF. DNA for the CDR3: TGTGCCAGCAGCTTAATCGGGACTACCCACAATGAGCAGTTCTTC.

The gene calls are TRBV19 and TRBJ1-1; D not certain. Germline V CDR1 and CDR2: LNHDA, SQIVND (reference sequence). This CDR3 has 13 amino acids. Trimming took 8 bases from V and 5 from J, leaving 15 bases between them. The DNA of the CDR3 is TGTGCCAGTGCCTGGGCAGGTCGAACTGAAGCTTTCTTT. Its translation: CASAWAGRTEAFF.

The CDR3: CASNPGPITKETQYF. The CDR3 region has the DNA TGTGCCAGCAACCCAGGGCCTATAACAAAAGAGACCCAGTACTTC. V usage is TRBV7-2 and J usage is TRBJ2-5, with D maybe TRBD1 (5 bases). The V end was cut by 7 bases, the J end by 3 bases, with 18 bases between. The germline V gene has CDR1 SGHTA and CDR2 FQGNSA. There are 15 residues in the CDR3.

This sequence joins TRBV19 and TRBJ1-3, with TRBD1 matching over 7 bases. The CDR3 spans 17 residues. Germline V gene data show CDR1 as LNHDA and CDR2 as SQIVND (reference sequence). Trimming cost V 1 base and J 1 base; bases outside gene matches: 7. CDR3 DNA sequence: TGTGCCAGTAGTATAGGGAGGGGGCTTCGGTCTGGAAACACCATATATTTT. Amino acids: CASSIGRGLRSGNTIYF.